This T cell receptor (beta chain) was retrieved from a study of high-grade serous ovarian cancer treatment subgroups. The overall study: Mean per sample: about 15,000 reads, several thousand unique TCR beta rearrangements.

Tumor samples were taken before definitive surgery or chemotherapy. A remark on this clone: Its target is unknown.

The data were produced by immunoSEQ multiplex PCR, yet TCRdb's version contains in-frame clones alone and is incomplete. The repertoire consists of 9,600 or so clones, with more than 70% occurring once and the leading ten covering about 9.4%. Regarding the study as a whole: Higher neoantigen levels went with greater TCR clonal relatedness. Bulk tumor TCR sequencing gave no spatial information. Repertoire analysis covered CDR3 alone, not CDR1 or CDR2.

The CDR3 consists of 17 residues. Trimming removed 1 base at V and 1 base at J, with 14 bases between. CDR1 and CDR2 from the germline V gene are LNHDA and SQIVND (reference sequence). The sequenced sample consisted of tumor tissue. The receptor was derived from a human donor with high-grade serous ovarian cancer. The chain carries TRBV19 and TRBJ1-5; unclear D gene. The CDR3 sequence: CASSIAGTSGSNQPQHF. As DNA, the CDR3 is TGTGCCAGTAGTATAGCGGGCACTTCGGGGAGCAATCAGCCCCAGCATTTT.